The 13 T cell receptor beta chains reported below all come from one sample, sequenced in a study of breast tumors, draining lymph nodes, adjacent tissues. One entry per CDR3 protein results from TCRdb running MiXCR on the multiplex PCR reads. The table includes more than 100,000 distinct CDR3 sequences, approximately 20% detected once. The lymph nodes were axillary draining lymph nodes from breast cancer patients. The sequenced sample consisted of axillary lymph node tissue. The receptors come from a female donor with breast cancer. Some clones in this sample may be carry-over from other donors' samples.

This rearrangement joins TRBV28 to TRBJ2-3; the match to TRBD2 covers 10 bases. CDR1 and CDR2 (germline): MDHEN, SYDVKM. Germline trimming cut 5 bases from V and 1 base from J; bases unmatched to any gene: 3. The CDR3 consists of 15 residues. The CDR3 is CASSAGTSGTDTQYF. As DNA, the CDR3 is TGTGCCAGCAGTGCCGGGACTAGCGGCACAGATACGCAGTATTTT.

In its sample, this clonotype was seen many times. V is TRBV7-2 and J is TRBJ2-7; perhaps TRBD1 as D (5 bases). V was trimmed by 5 bases and J by 6 bases, leaving 14 bases between them. CDR1 SGHTA and CDR2 FQGNSA come from the germline V gene. The CDR3 sequence is 13 residues long. CDR3 coding DNA: TGTGCCAGCAGCATTCCCACAGGAGCCGAGCAGTACTTC. Protein: CASSIPTGAEQYF.

This clonotype was recorded at least ten times. The genes are TRBV27 and TRBJ1-2; D is perhaps TRBD1 (5 bases). From germline, CDR1 is MNHEY and CDR2 SMNVEV (reference sequence). The CDR3 loop spans 16 amino acids. Trimming shortened V by 3 bases and J by 4 bases, and 18 bases separated the two germline ends. For the CDR3, the DNA is TGTGCCAGCAGTTTGAGTTCGGCAGGGCTGGGCTATGGCTACACCTTC. Translating it yields CASSLSSAGLGYGYTF.

This clonotype was counted ten times or more. The V gene is TRBV20-1, the J gene TRBJ2-7; TRBD1 is a possible D gene (6 bases). The V end lost 3 bases, the J end lost 5 bases, and 17 bases lay between the germline ends. The CDR3 has 14 amino acids. Germline V gene sequence: CDR1 DFQATT, CDR2 SNEGSKA (reference sequence). The CDR3 spells CSASRLTGSDEQYF. CDR3 coding DNA: TGCAGTGCTAGTCGCCTGACAGGTAGCGACGAGCAGTACTTC.

This clonotype was seen many times. The gene calls are TRBV12-5 and TRBJ2-1, with D perhaps given as TRBD1 or TRBD2 (6 bases each). CDR1 is LGHNT, CDR2 FRNRAP, per germline. Trimming removed 7 bases from V and 7 bases from J, with 20 bases in between. There are 15 residues in the CDR3. Here the CDR3 reads CASDMGASVGNEQFF. CDR3 nucleotide sequence: TGTGCTAGTGATATGGGGGCTAGCGTAGGGAATGAGCAGTTCTTC.

In regard to this clonotype: Being one base from a much bigger clone, this may be a read error. V gene TRBV19 combines with J gene TRBJ1-5; D is ambiguous. Germline assignment: CDR1 LNHDA and CDR2 SQIVND (reference sequence). The CDR3 sequence is 14 residues long. The CDR3 here is CASSPLDANRPQHF. Written as DNA, the CDR3 is TGTGCCAGTAGTCCTCTGGACGCTAATCGGCCCCAGCATTTT.

This clonotype showed up many times. V is TRBV3-1 and J is TRBJ1-6; D may be TRBD1 (5 bases). The CDR3 sequence is 14 residues long. Looked up from germline, CDR1 is LGHDT and CDR2 is YNNKEL (reference sequence). Trimming removed 1 base at V and 8 bases at J, with 9 bases between. Written as DNA, the CDR3 is TGTGCCAGCAGCCAAGGTCCGGGGCATTCACCCCTCCACTTT. It translates to CASSQGPGHSPLHF.

The chain employs TRBV15 and TRBJ2-3, with 8 bases aligning to TRBD1. There are 14 residues in the CDR3. V lost 3 bases and J lost 1; bases outside the gene matches: 0. Germline V gene data show CDR1 as LNHNV and CDR2 as YYDKDF (reference sequence). The CDR3 DNA sequence: TGTGCCACCAGCAGGACAGGGGGCACAGATACGCAGTATTTT. Translating gives CATSRTGGTDTQYF.

This clonotype appeared many times. V usage is TRBV6-6 and J usage is TRBJ2-3; 7 bases fit TRBD2. J lost 5 bases, V lost 10 bases, and 15 bases had no gene match. The CDR3 is made up of 15 amino acids. Looked up from germline, CDR1 is MNHNY and CDR2 is SVGAGI (reference sequence). The CDR3 bases are TGTGCCACAATGGCTAGCGGTAGGAGGGGAGATACGCAGTATTTT. Translation: CATMASGRRGDTQYF.

This clonotype was counted a few times. The chain is built from TRBV28 and TRBJ2-7, with 8 bases fitting TRBD2. The CDR3 is 15 residues long. CDR1 and CDR2 from the germline V gene are MDHEN and SYDVKM. The V segment lost 5 bases and the J segment 0 bases; nucleotides outside the gene matches: 6. Here the CDR3 reads CASSPGGGRSYEQYF. In nucleotides, the CDR3 is TGTGCCAGCAGTCCCGGGGGGGGTCGCTCCTACGAGCAGTACTTC.

For this clonotype: A much larger clonotype is one base distant, so this may be a read error. This sequence joins TRBV2 and TRBJ2-1, with 9 bases identical to TRBD2. This CDR3 comprises 15 residues. Germline CDR1 and CDR2: SNHLY and FYNNEI. CDR3 protein: CASGEELAGLNEQFF. The DNA for the CDR3 is TGTGCCAGCGGTGAAGAACTAGCGGGCCTCAATGAGCAGTTCTTC. Filled out from reference TRBV2 and TRBJ2-1, the complete variable domain reads EPEVTQTPSHQVTQMGQEVILRCVPISNHLYFYWYRQILGQKVEFLVSFYNNEISEKSEIFDDQFSVERPDGSNFTLKIRSTKLEDSAMYFCASGEELAGLNEQFFGPGTRLTVL.

This clonotype appeared many times. The chain recombines TRBV20-1 with TRBJ2-5; D not resolved. Germline V lookup: CDR1 DFQATT, CDR2 SNEGSKA (reference sequence). There are 17 residues in the CDR3. V gave up 0 bases and J gave up 5 bases, with 22 bases separating them. CDR3 DNA sequence: TGCAGTGCTAGAGATATCCGGGCCCGAGGAATATCGGAGACCCAGTACTTC. Translated: CSARDIRARGISETQYF.

This clonotype was observed at least ten times. The chain carries TRBV30 and TRBJ2-7; 10 nucleotides align to TRBD2. From germline, CDR1 is GTSNPN and CDR2 SVGIG (reference sequence). CDR3 length equals 14 residues. Unmatched junction bases numbered 10, after V lost 4 bases and J lost 7 bases. The CDR3 here is CAWTDPGLASEQYF. In DNA form, the CDR3 reads TGTGCCTGGACCGATCCGGGACTAGCGTCTGAGCAGTACTTC.